This T cell receptor (beta chain) was retrieved from a study of T cells in Graves' hyperthyroidism and ophthalmopathy. RNA transcripts served as the template for amplifying TCR beta CDR3 regions. A set of HTBI primers served as the primers for a first-round RT-PCR of the TCR CDR3. In TCRdb, the multiplex PCR reads were re-called with MiXCR into one record per CDR3 protein. The table includes roughly 550,000 distinct CDR3 sequences, about 16% detected once. CDR3 size: 16 residues. The germline CDR1 and CDR2 sequences are SGHTS and YDEGEE. V dropped 4 bases and J dropped 5; count of bases not matched to a gene: 7.

This chain connects TRBV5-8 to TRBJ2-1, with 12 bases fitting TRBD2. The receptor comes from a woman in her 30s with Graves' ophthalmopathy. The specimen was blood. CDR3 protein: CASSTGTSGYDNEQFF. Written as DNA, the CDR3 is TGTGCCAGCAGCACCGGGACTAGCGGGTACGACAATGAGCAGTTCTTC.